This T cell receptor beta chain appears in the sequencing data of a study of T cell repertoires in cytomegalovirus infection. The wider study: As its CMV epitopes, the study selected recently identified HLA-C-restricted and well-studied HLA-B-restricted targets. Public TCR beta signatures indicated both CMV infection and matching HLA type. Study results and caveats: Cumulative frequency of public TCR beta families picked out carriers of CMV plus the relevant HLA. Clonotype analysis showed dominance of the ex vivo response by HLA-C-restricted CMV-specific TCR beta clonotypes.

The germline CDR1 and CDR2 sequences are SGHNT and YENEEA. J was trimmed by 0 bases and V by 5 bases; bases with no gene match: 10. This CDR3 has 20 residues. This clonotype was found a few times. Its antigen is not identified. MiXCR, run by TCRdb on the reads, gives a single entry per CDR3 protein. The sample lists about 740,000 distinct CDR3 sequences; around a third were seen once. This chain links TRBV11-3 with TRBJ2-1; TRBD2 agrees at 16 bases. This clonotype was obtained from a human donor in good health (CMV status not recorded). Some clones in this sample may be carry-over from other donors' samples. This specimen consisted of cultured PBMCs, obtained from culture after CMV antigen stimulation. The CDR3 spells CASSPIKGLAGGSSYNEQFF. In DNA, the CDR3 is TGTGCCAGCAGCCCCATAAAGGGACTAGCGGGAGGGAGCTCCTACAATGAGCAGTTCTTC.